This T cell receptor beta chain was recorded in a study of shared clonotypes between healthy human individuals. Study overall: The donor pool was made up of a couple of women and three men aged 18 to 49. Study findings and constraints: Shared clonotypes: 4.5% to 6.5% naive CD4, about 4% naive CD8, around 2.2% memory CD4, more than 0.3% memory CD8.

Using immunoSEQ multiplex PCR, the repertoire was profiled, and TCRdb retains in-frame clones only, with some absent. The data show about 2.1 million clones, 93% seen once. Concerning this clone itself: Its antigen remains unidentified.

Germline CDR1 LNHNV, CDR2 YYDKDF (reference sequence). The CDR3 covers 16 residues. V was pared by 5 bases and J by 6 bases, with 5 bases of the junction left unmatched. Positive CCR7 selection of CD45RO-negative cells yielded the naive CD8 cells, and terminally differentiated effector memory CD45RA+ cells were excluded. The TCR was taken from a man aged 18-30 years in good health. Some clones in this sample may be carry-over from other donors' samples. The specimen sequenced was naive CD8+ T cells from PBMCs. V usage is TRBV15 and J usage is TRBJ2-1, with 15 bases identical to TRBD2. In nucleotides, the CDR3 is TGTGCCACCAGCGGATTGGGACTAGCGGGAGGCAATGAGCAGTTCTTC. Its protein product is CATSGLGLAGGNEQFF.